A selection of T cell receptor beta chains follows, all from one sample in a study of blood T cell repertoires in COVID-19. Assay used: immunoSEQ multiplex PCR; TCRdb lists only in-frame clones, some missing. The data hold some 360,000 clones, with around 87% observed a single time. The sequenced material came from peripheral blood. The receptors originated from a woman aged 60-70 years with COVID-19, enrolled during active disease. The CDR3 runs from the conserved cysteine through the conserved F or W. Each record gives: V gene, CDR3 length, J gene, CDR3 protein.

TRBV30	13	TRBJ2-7	CAWDRDRSYEQYF
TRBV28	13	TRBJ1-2	CASSDPGGNGYTF
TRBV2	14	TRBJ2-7	CASSKRTGTYEQYF
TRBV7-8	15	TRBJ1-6	CASSLGTPFNSPLHF
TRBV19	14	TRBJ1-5	CASTYLRTNQPQHF
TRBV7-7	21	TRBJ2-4	CASSLGLPGLAGGLAKNIQYF
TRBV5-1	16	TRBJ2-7	CASSPNWASGRGEQYF
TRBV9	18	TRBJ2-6	CASSLGLAGTSGANVLTF
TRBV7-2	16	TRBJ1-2	CASSLLFTTGDYGYTF
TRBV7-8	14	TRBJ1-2	CASSLGRTINGYTF
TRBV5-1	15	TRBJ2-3	CASSLGGVSTDTQYF
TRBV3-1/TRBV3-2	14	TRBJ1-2	CASSQPGSVYGYTF
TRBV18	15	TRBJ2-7	CASSPFSGTSYEQYF
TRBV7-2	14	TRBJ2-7	CASSLAWTGYEQYF
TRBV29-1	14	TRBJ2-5	CSVLPTGGQETQYF
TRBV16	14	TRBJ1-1	CASSPPDSNTEAFF
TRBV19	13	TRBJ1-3	CASTPVGRNTIYF
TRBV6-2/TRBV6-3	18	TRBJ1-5	CASSYGPFGGYSNQPQHF
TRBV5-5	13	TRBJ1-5	CASSWTGDQPQHF
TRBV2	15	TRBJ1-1	CASIPSGNLGGEAFF
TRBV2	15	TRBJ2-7	CASTGGGGVSYEQYF
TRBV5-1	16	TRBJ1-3	CASSLTTGYTGNTIYF
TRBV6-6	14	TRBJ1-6	CASSNGQDNSPLHF
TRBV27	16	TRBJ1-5	CASRGGQGVGNQPQHF
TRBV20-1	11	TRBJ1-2	CSAAVNYGYTF
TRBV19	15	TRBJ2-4	CASSAGLGSKNIQYF
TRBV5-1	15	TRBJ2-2	CASGRGILYTGELFF
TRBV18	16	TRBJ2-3	CASSQGQGGSTDTQYF
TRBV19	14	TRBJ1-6	CASSIGRVNSPLHF
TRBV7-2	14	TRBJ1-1	CASSLVRGNTEAFF
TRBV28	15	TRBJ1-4	CASRIQGFLNEKLFF
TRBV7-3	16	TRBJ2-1	CASSQTGTSGGDEQFF
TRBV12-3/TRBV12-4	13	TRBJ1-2	CASSPRGAGGYTF